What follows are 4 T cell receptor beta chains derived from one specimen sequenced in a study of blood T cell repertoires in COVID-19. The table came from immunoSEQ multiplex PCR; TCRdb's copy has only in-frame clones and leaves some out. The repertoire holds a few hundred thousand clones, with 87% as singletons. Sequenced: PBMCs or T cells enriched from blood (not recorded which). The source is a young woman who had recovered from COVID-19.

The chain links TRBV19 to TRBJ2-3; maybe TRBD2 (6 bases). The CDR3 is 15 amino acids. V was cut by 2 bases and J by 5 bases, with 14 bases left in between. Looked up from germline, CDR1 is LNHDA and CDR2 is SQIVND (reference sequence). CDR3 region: CASSIPRAGRDTQYF. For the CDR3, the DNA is TGTGCCAGTAGTATACCACGAGCGGGTCGAGATACGCAGTATTTT.

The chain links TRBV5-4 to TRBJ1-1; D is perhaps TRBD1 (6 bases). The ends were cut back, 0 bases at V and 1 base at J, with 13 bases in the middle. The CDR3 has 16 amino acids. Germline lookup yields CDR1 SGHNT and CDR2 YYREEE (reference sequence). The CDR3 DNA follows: TGTGCCAGCAGCTTGGCCCCAGCAGGGGAGAACACTGAAGCTTTCTTT. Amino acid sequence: CASSLAPAGENTEAFF.

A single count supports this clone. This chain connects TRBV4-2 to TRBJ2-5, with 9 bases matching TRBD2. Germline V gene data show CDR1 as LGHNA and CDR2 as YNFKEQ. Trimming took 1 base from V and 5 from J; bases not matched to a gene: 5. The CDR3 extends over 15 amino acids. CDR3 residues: CASSQGTSAVETQYF. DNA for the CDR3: TGTGCCAGCAGCCAAGGGACTAGCGCGGTGGAGACCCAGTACTTC.

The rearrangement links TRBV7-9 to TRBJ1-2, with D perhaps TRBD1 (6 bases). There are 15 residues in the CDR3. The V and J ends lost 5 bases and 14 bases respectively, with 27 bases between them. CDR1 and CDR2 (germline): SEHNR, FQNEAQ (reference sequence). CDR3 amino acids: CASSLNLRDTNPDTF. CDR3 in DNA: TGTGCCAGCAGCCTAAACCTCCGGGACACAAACCCGGATACCTTC.